These 28 T cell receptor beta chains were all obtained from the same sample, sequenced in a study of T-cell memory formation after mild COVID-19. TCRdb re-analysed the 5' RACE reads in MiXCR, keeping a single row per CDR3 protein. This repertoire shows about 540,000 distinct CDR3 sequences, 20% found once; its top ten account for approximately 12%. The specimen was PBMCs or a T cell subset sorted from them (not recorded which). Every receptor here comes from an adult woman who had mild COVID-19 (a few samples of this study predate the infection). Cell type and time point are not known.

The chain recombines TRBV4-1 with TRBJ2-5; no reliable D call. V lost 1 base and J lost 1, with 10 bases in between. The CDR3 length is 15 residues. Germline V gives CDR1 MGHRA, CDR2 YSYEKL. CDR3 nucleotide sequence: TGCGCCAGCAGCCAAGCGCCCCCCACCCAAGAGACCCAGTACTTC. Translating gives CASSQAPPTQETQYF.

DNA for the CDR3: TGTGCCAGCAGTGCCGTTTATGACTACGAGCAGTACTTC. It specifies CASSAVYDYEQYF. The chain joins TRBV7-9 to TRBJ2-7; no clear D gene. The CDR3 sequence is 13 residues long. CDR1 is SEHNR, CDR2 FQNEAQ, per germline (reference sequence). V dropped 6 bases and J dropped 3 bases, with 12 bases sitting between them.

The J gene is TRBJ1-1, the V gene TRBV27; D is possibly TRBD1 (5 bases). Germline loops: CDR1 MNHEY, CDR2 SMNVEV (reference sequence). Trimming removed 6 bases at V and 5 bases at J, with 16 bases between. The length of the CDR3 is 14 residues. DNA of the CDR3: TGTGCCAGCAGATTAGCAGGTGGGGGAACTGAAGCTTTCTTT. This translates into CASRLAGGGTEAFF.

The rearrangement uses TRBV25-1 and TRBJ2-7, with TRBD2 identical over 10 bases. Per germline, CDR1 MGHDK and CDR2 SYGVNS. This CDR3 spans 16 amino acids. V dropped 1 base and J dropped 5; count of bases not matched to a gene: 8. DNA of the CDR3: TGTGCCAGCAGTGAATTTGAAACCGGGACTAGCGACGAGCAGTACTTC. It translates to CASSEFETGTSDEQYF.

Only a few counts were recorded for this clonotype. The chain is built from TRBV5-1 and TRBJ2-7, with D perhaps TRBD2 (6 bases). CDR3 length: 15 amino acids. The V end lost 3 bases, the J end lost 0 bases, and 13 bases lay between the germline ends. Germline CDR1 and CDR2: SGHRS and YFSETQ. This chain's CDR3 is CASSSYRLDSYEQYF. The CDR3 region has the DNA TGCGCCAGCAGCTCCTACAGACTAGACTCCTACGAGCAGTACTTC.

This clonotype has a count of ten or more. The chain recombines TRBV7-8 with TRBJ2-3; D is unclear. This CDR3 is built from 14 residues. The V and J ends lost 8 bases and 2 bases respectively, with 14 bases between them. In germline, CDR1 is SGHVS, CDR2 FQNEAQ. DNA for the CDR3: TGTGCCAGCGGCTCACCGGGCGCCACAGATACGCAGTATTTT. Translation: CASGSPGATDTQYF.

This clonotype was seen many times. V is TRBV5-1 and J is TRBJ2-2, with 13 bases fitting TRBD2. Germline CDR1 and CDR2: SGHRS and YFSETQ. V was pared by 4 bases and J by 1 base, with 13 bases of the junction left unmatched. This CDR3 spans 20 amino acids. CDR3 amino acids: CASSRMEPRLAGGNTGELFF. Here the CDR3 DNA reads TGCGCCAGCAGCCGGATGGAGCCGAGACTAGCGGGAGGGAACACCGGGGAGCTGTTTTTT.

This clonotype was recorded a few times. The V call is TRBV6-6, the J call TRBJ1-5; the match to TRBD1 covers 8 bases. This CDR3 is 15 amino acids long. Losses at the gene ends were 7 bases for V and 4 bases for J; bases not matched to a gene: 9. Germline CDR1 is MNHNY and CDR2 is SVGAGI (reference sequence). This CDR3 is CASISQGARNQPQHF. DNA for the CDR3: TGTGCCAGCATATCTCAGGGGGCGCGGAATCAGCCCCAGCATTTT.

This clonotype has only a few counts. This sequence joins TRBV7-6 and TRBJ2-5; 8 bases agree with TRBD2. The junction had 4 bases not matched to a gene; V was cut back by 4 bases and J by 3 bases. The germline gives CDR1 SGHVS, CDR2 FNYEAQ. CDR3 length: 14 residues. The CDR3, as DNA: TGTGCCAGCAGCTCCGGGACTAGTAAAGAGACCCAGTACTTC. Protein: CASSSGTSKETQYF.

CDR3 DNA sequence: TGCGCCAGCAGCTTGGATGGACAGACCAATCAGCCCCAGCATTTT. Amino acid sequence: CASSLDGQTNQPQHF. The chain has TRBV5-1 and TRBJ1-5; D may be TRBD1 (6 bases). The V gene's germline CDR1 is SGHRS and CDR2 YFSETQ. Trimming left V 0 bases short and J 3 bases short, with 10 bases between. CDR3 size: 15 residues.

The J gene is TRBJ2-2, the V gene TRBV4-3; D gene uncertain. Germline V gene data show CDR1 as LGHNA and CDR2 as YSLEER. Trimming removed 0 bases at V and 5 bases at J, with 13 bases between. The CDR3 is 16 residues long. This CDR3 reads CASSQDLLLATGELFF. CDR3 coding DNA: TGCGCCAGCAGCCAAGATCTCTTGTTAGCAACCGGGGAGCTGTTTTTT.

The chain carries TRBV4-3 and TRBJ2-7, with D perhaps assigned TRBD1 or TRBD2 (6 bases each). Germline CDR1 and CDR2: LGHNA and YSLEER. Trimming took off 4 bases at V and 3 bases at J, with 19 bases between the two ends. This CDR3 is built from 16 residues. This CDR3 reads CASSRMRGDLFYEQYF. CDR3 nucleotide sequence: TGCGCCAGCAGCCGTATGAGGGGGGACCTTTTCTACGAGCAGTACTTC.

This clonotype was detected only a few times. V gene TRBV20-1 combines with J gene TRBJ1-2, with no clear D. CDR3 size: 15 residues. Trimming shortened V by 0 bases and J by 2 bases, and 13 bases separated the two germline ends. CDR1 is DFQATT, CDR2 SNEGSKA, per germline (reference sequence). CDR3 nucleotide sequence: TGCAGTGCTAGAGATCCCCGCGCATCAAACTATGGCTACACCTTC. It is translated as CSARDPRASNYGYTF.

The J gene is TRBJ2-7, the V gene TRBV21-1; the listed D gene, TRBD1, was not tested against the DNA. TRBV21-1 is listed as a pseudogene. CDR3 length: 18 residues. The CDR3 is CASSPGAVFGRVAGEQYF. CDR3 bases: TGTGCCAGCAGCCCAGGGGCCGTTTTCGGGCGTGTGGCTGGCGAGCAGTACTTC.

This clonotype has more than one count but fewer than ten. The chain is built from TRBV30 and TRBJ1-2; perhaps TRBD1 as D (5 bases). The V and J ends lost 2 bases and 7 bases respectively, with 17 bases between them. CDR1 is GTSNPN and CDR2 is SVGIG in the germline V gene (reference sequence). This CDR3 is built from 14 residues. CDR3 protein: CAWSLLTGLLGYTF. In nucleotides, the CDR3 is TGTGCCTGGAGTCTTTTAACGGGGCTTCTTGGCTACACCTTC.

This clonotype has a handful of counts. V usage is TRBV6-4 and J usage is TRBJ2-1, with TRBD2 identical over 8 bases. The CDR3 is 15 amino acids. V was pared by 3 bases and J by 7 bases, with 8 bases of the junction left unmatched. Germline CDR1 MRHNA, CDR2 SNTAGT. CDR3 amino acids: CASSEYHGGANEQFF. The CDR3 DNA is TGTGCCAGCAGTGAATATCACGGGGGGGCTAATGAGCAGTTCTTC.

The CDR3 DNA reads as TGTGCTTCCACCTGGGGGGGGGAGACCCAGTACTTC. It specifies CASTWGGETQYF. The chain has TRBV3-1 and TRBJ2-5, with 7 bases lining up with TRBD2. Per the germline V gene, CDR1 is LGHDT and CDR2 is YNNKEL (reference sequence). The CDR3 is 12 residues long.

This clonotype occurred once. This chain uses TRBV7-6 with TRBJ2-3; 14 positions agree with TRBD2. CDR1 is SGHVS and CDR2 is FNYEAQ in the germline V gene. The CDR3 is 19 amino acids. Trimming took 4 bases from V and 4 from J; bases not matched to a gene: 13. CDR3 sequence: CASSSIPGLAGVRADTQYF. Written as DNA, the CDR3 is TGTGCCAGCAGCTCCATCCCGGGACTAGCGGGAGTCAGAGCAGATACGCAGTATTTT.

The rearrangement links TRBV4-1 to TRBJ2-7; D is possibly TRBD2 (6 bases). V was cut by 8 bases and J by 5 bases, with 16 bases left in between. Germline CDR1 and CDR2: MGHRA and YSYEKL. The CDR3 runs 13 residues. The CDR3 bases are TGCGCCAGCGGACCGACTAGTTCCCACGAGCAGTACTTC. Protein: CASGPTSSHEQYF.

Points on this clonotype: A much larger clone lies a single base off, so this may be a read error. The chain recombines TRBV4-2 with TRBJ2-2; D could derive from TRBD1 or TRBD2 (5 bases each). Germline assignment: CDR1 LGHNA and CDR2 YNFKEQ. The CDR3 spans 19 residues. The CDR3 loop is CASSQDGASRGRNTWELFF. The DNA for the CDR3 is TGTGCCAGCAGCCAAGATGGGGCGTCGAGGGGAAGGAACACCTGGGAGCTGTTTTTT.

This clonotype was counted between two and nine times. CDR3 DNA sequence: TGCGCCAGCAGTGAGAGGACTAGGGATACGCAGTATTTT. The encoded protein is CASSERTRDTQYF. This chain links TRBV10-2 with TRBJ2-3; TRBD2 matches at 7 bases. The CDR3 totals 13 residues. CDR1 and CDR2 (germline): WSHSY, SAAADI. V dropped 2 bases and J dropped 6; count of bases not matched to a gene: 2.

There are a few counts of this clonotype. The chain joins TRBV25-1 to TRBJ1-2; 9 bases match TRBD1. CDR3 length equals 14 residues. J was trimmed by 5 bases and V by 4 bases; bases with no gene match: 5. Germline CDR1 is MGHDK and CDR2 is SYGVNS. The CDR3 DNA reads TGTGCCAGCAGTGTCACCGGGACAGGGTATGGCTACACCTTC. Translating it yields CASSVTGTGYGYTF.

A few counts support this clonotype. This chain uses TRBV4-2 with TRBJ2-5; 9 bases align to TRBD2. The CDR3 runs to 15 residues. Germline trimming cut 3 bases from V and 4 bases from J; bases unmatched to any gene: 6. Germline CDR1 is LGHNA and CDR2 is YNFKEQ. CDR3 DNA sequence: TGTGCCAGCAGCCAGTATAGCGGGGGTGCAGAGACCCAGTACTTC. This sequence encodes CASSQYSGGAETQYF.

This clonotype appeared a few times. This sequence joins TRBV7-6 and TRBJ1-5; D call uncertain. This CDR3 spans 15 amino acids. Trimming took 1 base from V and 4 from J, leaving 11 bases between them. The germline V gene has CDR1 SGHVS and CDR2 FNYEAQ. The CDR3 protein is CASSLDPVSNQPQHF. The CDR3 DNA sequence: TGTGCCAGCAGCTTAGACCCAGTATCTAATCAGCCCCAGCATTTT.

The rearrangement uses TRBV12-3 or TRBV12-4 and TRBJ2-1, with D perhaps being TRBD1 or TRBD2 (5 bases each). With 4 bases removed from V and 4 bases from J, the gap between germline ends came to 11 bases. The CDR3 consists of 14 residues. CDR3 in amino acids: CASSSMGVYNEQFF. The DNA for the CDR3 is TGTGCCAGCAGTTCCATGGGGGTATACAATGAGCAGTTCTTC.

This clonotype was seen a handful of times. The CDR3 nucleotides are TGTGCCAGCAGTAGCCTTCCGGGACAGGGGTACAATGAGCAGTTCTTC. This sequence encodes CASSSLPGQGYNEQFF. The V and J genes are TRBV6-5 and TRBJ2-1; TRBD1 matches at 10 bases. CDR3 length: 16 residues. The V and J ends lost 5 bases and 4 bases, in that order; junction bases with no gene match: 8. Germline CDR1 is MNHEY and CDR2 is SVGAGI.

The V call is TRBV2, the J call TRBJ2-3, with a tentative D call TRBD1 (5 bases). Germline CDR1 reads SNHLY; CDR2 reads FYNNEI. The CDR3 extends over 15 amino acids. V gave up 8 bases and J gave up 0 bases, with 15 bases separating them. CDR3 sequence (DNA): TGTGCCAGCCTGTTGACAGCCGCTAGCACAGATACGCAGTATTTT. Translation gives CASLLTAASTDTQYF.

The chain is built from TRBV4-2 and TRBJ2-2; TRBD1 agrees at 7 bases. The V gene's germline CDR1 is LGHNA and CDR2 YNFKEQ. CDR3 size: 17 residues. J gave up 1 base and V 3 bases, and 8 bases lay outside the gene matches. CDR3 coding DNA: TGTGCCAGCAGCCATATTACAGGGGATAGGAACACCGGGGAGCTGTTTTTT. Protein product: CASSHITGDRNTGELFF.